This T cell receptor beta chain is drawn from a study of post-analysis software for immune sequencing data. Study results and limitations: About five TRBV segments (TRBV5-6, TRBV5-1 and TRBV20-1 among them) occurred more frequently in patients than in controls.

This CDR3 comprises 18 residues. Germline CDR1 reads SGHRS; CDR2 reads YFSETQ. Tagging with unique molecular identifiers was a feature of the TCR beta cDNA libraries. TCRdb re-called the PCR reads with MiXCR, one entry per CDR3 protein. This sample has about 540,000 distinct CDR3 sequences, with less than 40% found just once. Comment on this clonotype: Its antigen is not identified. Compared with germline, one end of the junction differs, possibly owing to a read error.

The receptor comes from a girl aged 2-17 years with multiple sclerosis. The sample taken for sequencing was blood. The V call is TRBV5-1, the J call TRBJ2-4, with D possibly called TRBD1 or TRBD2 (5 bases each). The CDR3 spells CASSLVQVGAVTKNIRYF. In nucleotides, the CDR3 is TGCGCCAGCAGCTTGGTACAGGTGGGAGCAGTAACCAAAAACATTCGGTACTTC.